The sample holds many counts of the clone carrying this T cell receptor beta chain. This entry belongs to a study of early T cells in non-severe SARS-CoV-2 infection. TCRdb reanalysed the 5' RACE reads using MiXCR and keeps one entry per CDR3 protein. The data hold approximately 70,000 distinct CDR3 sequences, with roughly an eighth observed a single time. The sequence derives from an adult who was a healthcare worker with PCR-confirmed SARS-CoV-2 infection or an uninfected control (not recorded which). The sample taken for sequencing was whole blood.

The CDR3 reads CSVESFSGGGYTQYF. As DNA, the CDR3 is TGCAGCGTTGAATCATTTAGCGGGGGAGGATATACGCAGTATTTT. V is TRBV29-1 and J is TRBJ2-3; 9 positions agree with TRBD2. The V gene end was trimmed by 2 bases and the J gene end by 7 bases; junction bases not matched to a gene: 10. This CDR3 spans 15 amino acids. CDR1 is SQVTM, CDR2 ANQGSEA, per germline.